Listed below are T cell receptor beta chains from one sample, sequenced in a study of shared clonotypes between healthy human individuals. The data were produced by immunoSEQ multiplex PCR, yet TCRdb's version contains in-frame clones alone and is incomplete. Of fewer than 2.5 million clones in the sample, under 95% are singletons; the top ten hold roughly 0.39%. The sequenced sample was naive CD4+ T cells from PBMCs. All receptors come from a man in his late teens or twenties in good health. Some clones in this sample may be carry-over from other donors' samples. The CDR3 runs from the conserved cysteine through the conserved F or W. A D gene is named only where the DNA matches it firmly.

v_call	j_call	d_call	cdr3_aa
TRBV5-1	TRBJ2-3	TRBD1	CASKEGAGTDTQYF
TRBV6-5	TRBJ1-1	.	CASSYSTPPINTEAFF
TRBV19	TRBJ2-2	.	CASNTAFPTGELFF
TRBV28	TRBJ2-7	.	CASSPSWGAREQYF
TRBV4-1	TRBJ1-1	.	CASSQDPGPMNTEAFF
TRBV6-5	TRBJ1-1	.	CASSYRDEAFF
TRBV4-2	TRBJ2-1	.	CASSQVPLATRYNEQFF
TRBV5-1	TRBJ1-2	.	CASNPTPDRDNLGYTF
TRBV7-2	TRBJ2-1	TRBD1	CASSLAGTANNEQFF
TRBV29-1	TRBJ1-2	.	CSGLDGPVGYTF
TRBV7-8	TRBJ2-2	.	CASSISLARDTGELFF
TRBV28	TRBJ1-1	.	CASSPGRGHTEAFF
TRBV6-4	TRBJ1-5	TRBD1	CASSDQDRGFGQPQHF
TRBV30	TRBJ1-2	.	CAWADYGYTF
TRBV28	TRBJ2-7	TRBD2	CASSLSRGLAGYEQYF
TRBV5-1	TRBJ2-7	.	CASSSGGRASYEQYF
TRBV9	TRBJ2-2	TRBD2	CASSVGLAGGVLSAGELFF
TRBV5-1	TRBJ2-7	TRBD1	CASSLGRQGVHEQYF
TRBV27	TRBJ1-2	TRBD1	CASSLVRGHDGYTF
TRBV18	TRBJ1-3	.	CASSPIGTSGNTIYF
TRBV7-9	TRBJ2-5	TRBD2	CASSLRTSGIKETQYF
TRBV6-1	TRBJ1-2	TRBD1	CASSQLPGQPYGYTF
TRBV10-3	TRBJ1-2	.	CAISESGYGYTF
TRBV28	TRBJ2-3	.	CASSLFPVSTDTQYF
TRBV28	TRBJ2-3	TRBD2	CASSTPSGRAGGTDTQYF
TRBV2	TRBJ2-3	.	CASSDNGDTQYF
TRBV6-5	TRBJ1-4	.	CASSYGGGEKLFF
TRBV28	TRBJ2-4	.	CASSLLALAKNIQYF
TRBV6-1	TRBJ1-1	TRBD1	CASSNGQGSFEAFF
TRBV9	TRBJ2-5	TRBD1	CASSGTGYETQYF
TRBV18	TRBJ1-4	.	CASSPGGDEKLFF
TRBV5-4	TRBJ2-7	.	CASSLSVSYEQYF
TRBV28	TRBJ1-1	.	CASSLVFGENTEAFF
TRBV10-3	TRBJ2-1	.	CAITADLFSYNEQFF
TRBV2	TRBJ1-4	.	CASRDDRLSDEKLFF
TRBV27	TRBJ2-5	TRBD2	CASSLFGGARSAQYF
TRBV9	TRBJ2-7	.	CASSVGVSSYEQYF
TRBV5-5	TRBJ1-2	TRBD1	CASSLPGQVYGYTF
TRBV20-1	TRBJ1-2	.	CSARRGAGYTF
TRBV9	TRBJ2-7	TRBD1	CASSQFPTGGPYEQYF
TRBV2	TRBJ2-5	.	CASSRGRAQETQYF
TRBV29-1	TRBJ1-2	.	CSVGPAGGEGRDYGYTF
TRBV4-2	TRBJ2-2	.	CASSQDEVTGELFF
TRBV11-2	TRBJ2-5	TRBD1	CASSSLHVGTGERAQYF
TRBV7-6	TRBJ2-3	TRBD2	CASSPTGAGITDTQYF
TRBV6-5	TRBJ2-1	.	CASSYRWVSYNEQFF
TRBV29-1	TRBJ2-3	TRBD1	CSVEGEGARVTQYF
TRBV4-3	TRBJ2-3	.	CASSQDVDTSTDTQYF
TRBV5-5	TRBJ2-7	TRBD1	CASSPGTGMTYEQYF
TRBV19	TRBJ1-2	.	CASSTRDRVYGYTF
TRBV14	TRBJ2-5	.	CASSQGGETQYF
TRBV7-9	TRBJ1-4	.	CASSPQGSSEKLFF